This passage covers 29 T cell receptor beta chains from one sample sequenced in a study of CD8 T cells in ankylosing spondylitis. Study results and limitations: Blood from ankylosing spondylitis patients appeared to carry a characteristic roughly 8-variant TCR beta motif.

No cognate antigen is known for these TCRs. MiXCR was run by TCRdb on the 5' RACE reads, yielding one entry per CDR3 protein. The sample holds around 430,000 distinct CDR3 sequences, over 15% seen once. The sequenced sample consisted of blood, either unsorted or a sorted T cell fraction (not recorded which). The receptors derive from a male donor with ankylosing spondylitis.

In its sample, this clonotype was seen a few times. The rearrangement joins TRBV12-3 or TRBV12-4 to TRBJ2-1, with D tentatively TRBD1 (5 bases). The germline V and J ends were trimmed by 6 bases and 7 bases, with 16 bases remaining between them. This CDR3 contains 14 residues. CDR3 region: CASSSRLDRNEQFF. The CDR3 bases are TGTGCCAGCAGCTCCCGGTTAGACAGAAATGAGCAGTTCTTC.

The rearrangement uses TRBV7-2 and TRBJ2-5; D ambiguous. Deletions cut 1 base from V and 5 bases from J, with 8 bases between. The CDR3 is 13 residues long. In germline, CDR1 is SGHTA, CDR2 FQGNSA. CDR3 sequence: CASSLEGPETQYF. Here the CDR3 DNA reads TGTGCCAGCAGCTTAGAGGGCCCGGAGACCCAGTACTTC.

This clonotype was detected only a few times. V usage is TRBV20-1 and J usage is TRBJ1-2, with no clear D. CDR3 length: 11 amino acids. Germline CDR1 is DFQATT and CDR2 is SNEGSKA (reference sequence). The CDR3 region is CGLRGNYGYTF. The CDR3 DNA sequence: TGCGGACTAAGAGGAAACTATGGCTACACCTTC.

This clonotype was observed at least ten times. The chain recombines TRBV29-1 with TRBJ2-3, with 7 bases fitting TRBD2. There are 13 residues in the CDR3. Germline V gives CDR1 SQVTM, CDR2 ANQGSEA. J was trimmed by 0 bases and V by 6 bases; bases with no gene match: 3. CDR3 DNA sequence: TGCAGCGTGGGAGGGCCAAGCACAGATACGCAGTATTTT. Its translation is CSVGGPSTDTQYF.

This clonotype was picked up many times. CDR3 in DNA: TGCAGCGCCGTCCGGGACAGAATCACTGAAGCTTTCTTT. It encodes CSAVRDRITEAFF. The chain recombines TRBV29-1 with TRBJ1-1; 7 nucleotides match TRBD1. CDR1 and CDR2 (germline): SQVTM, ANQGSEA. The length of the CDR3 is 13 residues. With 7 bases clipped from V and 4 bases from J, the junction kept 9 bases outside the gene matches.

Written as DNA, the CDR3 is TGTGCCATCAACATCCAGGGACCCAATCAGCCCCAGCATTTT. It yields the protein CAINIQGPNQPQHF. The chain has TRBV10-3 and TRBJ1-5; D is possibly TRBD1 (5 bases). The CDR3 runs to 14 residues. CDR1 and CDR2 from the germline V gene are ENHRY and SYGVKD. V lost 7 bases to trimming and J lost 3 bases, with 13 bases between them.

CDR3 sequence: CSASLDKGGVDEQYF. The DNA of the CDR3 is TGCAGTGCTAGCCTAGATAAAGGGGGGGTTGACGAGCAGTACTTC. V gene TRBV20-1 combines with J gene TRBJ2-7; TRBD2 might be the D (7 bases). The CDR3 contains 15 residues. Germline V gene data show CDR1 as DFQATT and CDR2 as SNEGSKA (reference sequence). V was pared by 3 bases and J by 5 bases, with 20 bases between.

This clonotype was found a few times. The chain carries TRBV20-1 and TRBJ2-3; 8 bases agree with TRBD1. Per the germline V gene, CDR1 is DFQATT and CDR2 is SNEGSKA (reference sequence). J gave up 3 bases and V 0 bases, and 11 bases lay outside the gene matches. The CDR3 extends over 17 amino acids. CDR3 nucleotides: TGCAGTGCTAGAGAGATTCTGGAGACAGGGGTTACAGATACGCAGTATTTT. Protein sequence: CSAREILETGVTDTQYF.

In its sample, this clonotype was seen a few times. V is TRBV12-3 or TRBV12-4 and J is TRBJ2-1; weak D call: TRBD2 (7 bases). CDR3 length: 12 residues. V shed 0 bases and J shed 15 bases, with 12 bases lying between them. The CDR3 nucleotides read TGTGCCAGCAGTTTAGCGGGGGGGCCTCTGTTCTTC. This encodes CASSLAGGPLFF.

There are many counts of this clonotype. The chain recombines TRBV5-1 with TRBJ2-2; a possible D gene is TRBD1 (6 bases). This CDR3 is built from 17 residues. V shed 1 base and J shed 0 bases, with 13 bases lying between them. The germline V gene encodes CDR1 SGHRS and CDR2 YFSETQ. This chain's CDR3 is CASSLPRGGTNTGELFF. In nucleotides, the CDR3 is TGCGCCAGCAGCTTGCCGAGAGGGGGAACGAACACCGGGGAGCTGTTTTTT.

This chain uses TRBV20-1 with TRBJ2-5, with 10 bases that match TRBD2. This CDR3 is 15 amino acids long. The trim removed 6 bases at V and 4 bases at J, leaving 11 bases unmatched. CDR1 and CDR2 (germline): DFQATT, SNEGSKA (reference sequence). CDR3 bases: TGCAGTGCACCCTCGTGGGCTAGCGGGAGAGAGACCCAGTACTTC. Translation: CSAPSWASGRETQYF.

V usage is TRBV28 and J usage is TRBJ1-2, with a possible D match to TRBD1 (6 bases). The CDR3 totals 13 residues. Trimming pared 4 bases from V and 4 bases from J, leaving 10 bases between. Germline assignment: CDR1 MDHEN and CDR2 SYDVKM. The CDR3 sequence: CASSSQGTYGYTF. The CDR3 DNA reads TGTGCCAGCAGTTCACAGGGTACCTATGGCTACACCTTC.

This rearrangement joins TRBV4-1 to TRBJ2-2; 7 nucleotides match TRBD1. There are 16 residues in the CDR3. Per germline, CDR1 MGHRA and CDR2 YSYEKL. The J segment lost 6 bases and the V segment lost 0 bases, leaving 7 bases of the junction unmatched. CDR3 sequence: CASSQDNRGWAGELFF. As DNA, the CDR3 is TGCGCCAGCAGCCAAGATAACAGGGGCTGGGCCGGGGAGCTGTTTTTT.

The V gene is TRBV29-1, the J gene TRBJ2-3, with 7 positions matching TRBD1. Looked up from germline, CDR1 is SQVTM and CDR2 is ANQGSEA. V lost 3 bases, J lost 1 base, and 4 bases stayed unmatched. The CDR3 length is 14 residues. In DNA, the CDR3 is TGCAGCGTTGATGGAACAGGGGGCACAGATACGCAGTATTTT. It translates to CSVDGTGGTDTQYF.

The chain joins TRBV7-9 to TRBJ2-1; weak D call: TRBD2 (6 bases). The CDR3 is 15 residues long. Trimming removed 6 bases at V and 4 bases at J, with 16 bases between. Per germline, CDR1 SEHNR and CDR2 FQNEAQ (reference sequence). The CDR3 DNA sequence: TGTGCCAGCAGACCTCTCGGGGCGGGATACAATGAGCAGTTCTTC. Residues: CASRPLGAGYNEQFF.

This chain uses TRBV3-1 with TRBJ2-3; TRBD1 or TRBD2 may be the D gene (6 bases each). The CDR3 contains 15 residues. The germline CDR1 and CDR2 sequences are LGHDT and YNNKEL (reference sequence). V was trimmed by 4 bases and J by 0 bases, leaving 11 bases between them. The CDR3 spells CASSPTGTSTDTQYF. In DNA form, the CDR3 reads TGTGCCAGCAGCCCAACAGGGACTAGCACAGATACGCAGTATTTT.

This clonotype was detected a few times. This chain joins TRBV20-1 and TRBJ2-1; D perhaps matches TRBD2 (5 bases). Germline CDR1 reads DFQATT; CDR2 reads SNEGSKA (reference sequence). The CDR3 covers 15 residues. V gave up 3 bases and J gave up 4 bases, with 16 bases separating them. The CDR3 DNA reads TGCAGTGCTAGGACCCTAGCCTCGTCATACAATGAGCAGTTCTTC. It encodes CSARTLASSYNEQFF.

In this sample, this clonotype turned up many times. J is TRBJ2-3 and V is TRBV5-1; tentatively, D is TRBD2 (5 bases). The V gene's germline CDR1 is SGHRS and CDR2 YFSETQ. This CDR3 has 16 amino acids. Deletions cut 1 base from V and 0 bases from J, with 12 bases between. The DNA of the CDR3 is TGCGCCAGCAGCTTGTTGCTAGCCAAAAGCACAGATACGCAGTATTTT. Its translation: CASSLLLAKSTDTQYF.

This clonotype showed up just a few times. The chain uses TRBV20-1 and TRBJ2-7, with D possibly being TRBD2 (7 bases). Per the germline V gene, CDR1 is DFQATT and CDR2 is SNEGSKA (reference sequence). Trimming shortened V by 2 bases and J by 3 bases, and 14 bases separated the two germline ends. The CDR3 loop spans 14 amino acids. CDR3 sequence (DNA): TGCAGTGCTAGACCCCACGGGGGGCACTACGAGCAGTACTTC. Its translation: CSARPHGGHYEQYF.

The CDR3 spells CASSPSGGGGDTQYF. The CDR3 nucleotides are TGTGCCAGCTCACCGTCGGGCGGCGGGGGAGATACGCAGTATTTT. The gene calls are TRBV18 and TRBJ2-3; 7 bases agree with TRBD2. V lost 3 bases, J lost 5 bases, and 8 bases stayed unmatched. Per the germline V gene, CDR1 is KGHSH and CDR2 is LQKENI. The CDR3 is 15 amino acids. Combining the CDR3 with reference TRBV18 and TRBJ2-3 gives the whole variable domain NAGVMQNPRHLVRRRGQEARLRCSPMKGHSHVYWYRQLPEEGLKFMVYLQKENIIDESGMPKERFSAEFPKEGPSILRIQQVVRGDSAAYFCASSPSGGGGDTQYFGPGTRLTVL.

The chain carries TRBV20-1 and TRBJ2-5; a possible D gene is TRBD2 (5 bases). The CDR3 covers 13 residues. V lost 6 bases and J lost 5, with 16 bases in between. Germline V gene data show CDR1 as DFQATT and CDR2 as SNEGSKA (reference sequence). CDR3 in DNA: TGCAGTGCGCCAACCCGGGGTATTGAGACCCAGTACTTC. Translating it yields CSAPTRGIETQYF.

This clonotype was detected only a few times. The V gene is TRBV24-1, the J gene TRBJ2-2; D unclear. Trimming took 3 bases from V and 3 from J, leaving 10 bases between them. Germline assignment: CDR1 KGHDR and CDR2 SFDVKD. The CDR3 contains 15 residues. CDR3 protein: CATSDPRSDTGELFF. CDR3 DNA: TGTGCCACCAGTGATCCACGGTCGGACACCGGGGAGCTGTTTTTT.

This clonotype turned up a few times. The V and J genes are TRBV20-1 and TRBJ2-2, with D perhaps TRBD1 or TRBD2 (5 bases each). V shed 3 bases and J shed 7 bases, with 18 bases lying between them. This CDR3 is built from 15 residues. Germline loops: CDR1 DFQATT, CDR2 SNEGSKA (reference sequence). As DNA, the CDR3 is TGCAGTGCTAGGGGTCCTGGGACCCCGCTCGGGGAGCTGTTTTTT. Its translation: CSARGPGTPLGELFF.

The chain employs TRBV28 and TRBJ2-7, with TRBD1 identical over 7 bases. Unmatched junction bases numbered 7, after V lost 6 bases and J lost 2 bases. Germline V lookup: CDR1 MDHEN, CDR2 SYDVKM. The CDR3 is 14 residues long. The CDR3: CASRAGTATYEQYF. The CDR3 DNA sequence: TGTGCCAGCAGGGCCGGGACAGCGACCTACGAGCAGTACTTC.

The CDR3 protein is CASSPSSVRGLTNTGELFF. CDR3 bases: TGTGCCAGTAGTCCCTCCTCGGTAAGGGGACTGACAAACACCGGGGAGCTGTTTTTT. The chain couples TRBV19 to TRBJ2-2, with a weak D call TRBD2 (6 bases). The V gene's germline CDR1 is LNHDA and CDR2 SQIVND (reference sequence). The V gene lost 5 bases and the J gene lost 2 bases, with 24 bases spanning the gap. This CDR3 contains 19 residues.

This clonotype was found a few times. The chain uses TRBV20-1 and TRBJ1-5; a weak D match, TRBD1 (6 bases). This CDR3 has 13 residues. Germline V gene data show CDR1 as DFQATT and CDR2 as SNEGSKA (reference sequence). Trimming removed 4 bases from V and 4 bases from J, with 11 bases in between. The CDR3 nucleotides are TGCAGTGCTACCCGGGACAATAATCAGCCCCAGCATTTT. It yields the protein CSATRDNNQPQHF.

There are a few counts of this clonotype. The rearrangement uses TRBV7-8 and TRBJ1-1, with 9 bases aligning to TRBD1. Germline loops: CDR1 SGHVS, CDR2 FQNEAQ. With V trimmed by 4 bases and J by 3 bases, 6 bases remained unmatched. The CDR3 runs 15 residues. CDR3 residues: CASSSTGGWYTEAFF. The CDR3 region has the DNA TGTGCCAGCAGCTCAACAGGGGGCTGGTACACTGAAGCTTTCTTT. Drawing the rest from reference TRBV7-8 and TRBJ1-1, the complete variable domain is GAGVSQSPRYKVAKRGQDVALRCDPISGHVSLFWYQQALGQGPEFLTYFQNEAQLDKSGLPSDRFFAERPEGSVSTLKIQRTQQEDSAVYLCASSSTGGWYTEAFFGQGTRLTVV.

A few counts support this clonotype. The chain has TRBV11-2 and TRBJ2-7; a weak D match, TRBD2 (6 bases). The CDR3 is made up of 15 amino acids. CDR1 and CDR2 (germline): SGHAT, FQNNGV. Trimming shortened V by 5 bases and J by 0 bases, and 14 bases separated the two germline ends. CDR3 region: CASSRDLVVSYEQYF. In DNA form, the CDR3 reads TGTGCCAGCAGCCGGGACTTGGTGGTCTCCTACGAGCAGTACTTC.

In its sample, this clonotype was seen many times. The chain carries TRBV7-2 and TRBJ2-7, with 7 bases aligning to TRBD1. V trimming: 5 bases; J trimming: 1 base; junction bases outside the gene matches: 5. In germline, CDR1 is SGHTA, CDR2 FQGNSA. This CDR3 is built from 14 residues. In DNA, the CDR3 is TGTGCCAGCAGCCCCCCAGGGGGTTCCTACGAGCAGTACTTC. Its protein product is CASSPPGGSYEQYF.